This T cell receptor beta chain was documented in a study of blood T cell repertoires in COVID-19. Libraries were prepared by immunoSEQ multiplex PCR; TCRdb keeps only in-frame clonotypes and omits some of them. The top ten hold 7.1% of the sample, which has about 360,000 clones, 86% seen once. Germline CDR1 is SNHLY and CDR2 is FYNNEI. CDR3 length: 16 amino acids. The J segment lost 2 bases and the V segment lost 2 bases, leaving 8 bases of the junction unmatched. The material sequenced was peripheral blood. The genes are TRBV2 and TRBJ2-5, with 7 bases lining up with TRBD2. The TCR originated in a woman in her sixties or seventies with COVID-19, enrolled during active disease. CDR3 bases: TGTGCCAGCAGTGAAATTTTGGTAGCGGGTCAAGAGACCCAGTACTTC. This gives the protein CASSEILVAGQETQYF.